This is a list of T cell receptor beta chains from one sample in a study of T cells in Graves' hyperthyroidism and ophthalmopathy. TCRdb itself ran the multiplex PCR reads through MiXCR, one entry per CDR3 protein. The data show around 240,000 distinct CDR3 sequences, roughly 17% seen once. Sequenced material: blood. These TCRs come from a young woman with Graves' ophthalmopathy. CDR3s include the opening cysteine and the closing phenylalanine or tryptophan. D genes are given only for firm matches. Some rows mark clone size as missing; the rest say once, few, many or name a class of expanded clone.

v_call	d_call	clone_size	j_call	cdr3_nt	cdr3_aa
TRBV19	NA	many	TRBJ2-5	TGTGCCAGTACCTCTGGGGCAGGGAGACAAGAGACCCAGTACTTC	CASTSGAGRQETQYF
TRBV28	NA	NA	TRBJ2-1	TGTGCCAGCAGTTTAGGCCTGCTTGATGAGCAGTTCTTC	CASSLGLLDEQFF
TRBV24-1	TRBD1	NA	TRBJ1-2	TGTGCCACCAGTGATAACCGCCCAGGGGACAGGGAATCCATCTACACCTTC	CATSDNRPGDRESIYTF
TRBV12-3/TRBV12-4	NA	many	TRBJ2-5	TGTGCCAGCAGTTATGTGGCCCAAGAGACCCAGTACTTC	CASSYVAQETQYF
TRBV29-1	TRBD1	many	TRBJ1-1	TGCAGCGTTGAAGATTACAGGGGCACTGAAGCTTTCTTT	CSVEDYRGTEAFF
TRBV6-1	NA	many	TRBJ1-5	TGTGCCAGCAGGGCCGGGTCGGGCAATCAGCCCCAGCATTTT	CASRAGSGNQPQHF
TRBV27	NA	few	TRBJ2-2	TGTGCCAGCAGTTTCCAAGTTGCCGGGGAGCTGTTTTTT	CASSFQVAGELFF
TRBV11-2	TRBD1	many	TRBJ2-1	TGTGCCAGCAGCCCAAGGTGGGACAGGACTTACAATGAGCAGTTCTTC	CASSPRWDRTYNEQFF
TRBV29-1	NA	many	TRBJ1-1	TGCAGCGTTGACCCAGAGGGCACTGAAGCTTTCTTT	CSVDPEGTEAFF
TRBV7-8	TRBD2	many	TRBJ2-7	TGTGCCAGCAGCTCCCTTATTAGCGGGAGTCTACACGAGCAGTACTTC	CASSSLISGSLHEQYF
TRBV20-1	NA	few	TRBJ1-5	TGCAGTGCTAGAGAGGGGGGACGTCCTTGGTCGGGTCAGCCCCAGCATTTT	CSAREGGRPWSGQPQHF
TRBV9	NA	many	TRBJ2-6	TGTGCCAGCAGCGTAGCCGCAGACTTCTACTCTGGGGCCAACGTCCTGACTTTC	CASSVAADFYSGANVLTF
TRBV20-1	NA	many	TRBJ1-3	TGCAGTGCTAGTAGAGGGTCTGGAAACACCATATATTTT	CSASRGSGNTIYF
TRBV7-9	NA	many	TRBJ1-1	TGTGCCAGCAGTCTCGCGGGGTTGAACACTGAAGCTTTCTTT	CASSLAGLNTEAFF
TRBV2	NA	many	TRBJ2-7	TGTGCCAGCACCCCCGGGGAAGCCTACGAGCAGTACTTC	CASTPGEAYEQYF
TRBV7-2	NA	many	TRBJ1-1	TGTGCCAGCAGCTACGAATCCGGGTACACTGAAGCTTTCTTT	CASSYESGYTEAFF
TRBV10-3	NA	many	TRBJ1-5	TGTGCCATCAGCCTAGGACCAAGGCCTGATCAGCCCCAGCATTTT	CAISLGPRPDQPQHF
TRBV11-2	NA	many	TRBJ2-5	TGTGCCAGCACCGACGGTCTATCCCCGCCGGAGACCCAGTACTTC	CASTDGLSPPETQYF
TRBV2	TRBD1	many	TRBJ1-1	TGTGCCAGCAACTGGGACAGGGGGGCTGAAGCTTTCTTT	CASNWDRGAEAFF
TRBV4-2	TRBD1	many	TRBJ1-1	TGTGCCAGCAGCCAGGGGACAGGGCAGGTAGCTTTCTTT	CASSQGTGQVAFF
TRBV28	TRBD2	many	TRBJ2-3	TGTGCCAGCACACAACTCGGACTAGCGGGAGGGCCGGGCACAGATACGCAGTATTTT	CASTQLGLAGGPGTDTQYF
TRBV12-3/TRBV12-4	TRBD1	many	TRBJ2-1	TGTGCCAGCAGGACGGACAGGGGGTTCGGTAATGAGCAGTTCTTC	CASRTDRGFGNEQFF
TRBV11-2	TRBD2	many	TRBJ2-1	TGTGCCAGCAGCTTAGGAGCTAGCGGGTCCTACAATGAGCAGTTCTTC	CASSLGASGSYNEQFF
TRBV20-1	TRBD2	NA	TRBJ2-3	TGCAGTGCTGACGGACTAGCGGGAGGGTTGGCAGATACGCAGTATTTT	CSADGLAGGLADTQYF
TRBV6-1	NA	many	TRBJ2-1	TGTGCCAGCAGTGAAGTCACGAACAATGAGCAGTTCTTC	CASSEVTNNEQFF
TRBV30	NA	NA	TRBJ2-5	TGTGCCTGGGGGGGCGGGGTACAAGAGACCCAGTACTTC	CAWGGGVQETQYF
TRBV5-6	TRBD2	many	TRBJ2-3	TGTGCCAGCAGCGTGGGGACTAGCGGGATCACAGATACGCAGTATTTT	CASSVGTSGITDTQYF
TRBV30	NA	many	TRBJ1-1	TGTGCCTGGAGTGTACTCCCGGAAATGAACACTGAAGCTTTCTTT	CAWSVLPEMNTEAFF
TRBV12-3/TRBV12-4	TRBD2	many	TRBJ2-2	TGTGCCAGCAGCAGATCCCCGGGACTAGCGGGGTTGAGGACCGGGGAGCTGTTTTTT	CASSRSPGLAGLRTGELFF